This T cell receptor (beta chain) was sequenced in a study of lymphopenia after photon versus proton radiotherapy. Study findings and constraints: Relative stability marked proton patients; photon patients lost diversity and naive cells.

This clone was recorded many times. Its antigen is still unknown. V dropped 8 bases and J dropped 2; count of bases not matched to a gene: 4. This CDR3 spans 13 amino acids. Per the germline V gene, CDR1 is SNHLY and CDR2 is FYNNEI. The protocol was immunoSEQ multiplex PCR, while the TCRdb copy is restricted to in-frame clones and leaves out a portion. Counted here are approximately 170,000 clones, 75% to 90% occurring once; the ten biggest clones make up approximately 4.8%. This chain links TRBV2 with TRBJ1-2; 8 positions match TRBD1. This TCR was sampled from a man aged 50-60 years with gastric cancer. The sample was peripheral blood, taken from a patient treated with photon-based radiotherapy. The CDR3 reads CASGRQGNYGYTF. In DNA form, the CDR3 reads TGTGCCAGCGGGAGACAGGGGAACTATGGCTACACCTTC.